This is a list of T cell receptor beta chains from one sample in a study of blood T cell repertoires in COVID-19. Assay: immunoSEQ multiplex PCR; the TCRdb copy retains only in-frame clones and omits some. The sample holds 55,000 to 90,000 clones, about 85% seen once. The sequenced sample was peripheral blood. These TCRs come from a woman of 80 years or more with active or convalescent COVID-19. Each CDR3 is given with its conserved first and last residue. The D gene is left open where the match is weak. Clone sizes are given selectively: once, few, many, or a class where the clone is expanded.

TRBJ1-2 . . 14 TRBV6-5 TGTGCCAGCAGACACAGGGTGGCTCGCTATGGCTACACCTTC CASRHRVARYGYTF
TRBJ2-7 . . 14 TRBV7-2 TGTGCCAGCAGCTACGAGATCGACCGGGGGGAGCAGTACTTC CASSYEIDRGEQYF
TRBJ2-7 . . 11 TRBV6-1 TGTGCCAGCAGTGATCTTGTAGAGCAGTACTTC CASSDLVEQYF
TRBJ1-1 . . 13 TRBV6-5 TGTGCCAGCAGACAGACAGTGAACACTGAAGCTTTCTTT CASRQTVNTEAFF
TRBJ2-1 once TRBD2 15 TRBV5-6 TGTGCCAGCAGCTTCCGACTAGCGGCCTACAATGAGCAGTTCTTC CASSFRLAAYNEQFF
TRBJ2-1 . TRBD1 14 TRBV18 TGTGCCAGCTCACCAGGGACAGGGGTCAATGAGCAGTTCTTC CASSPGTGVNEQFF
TRBJ2-5 . . 16 TRBV3-1/TRBV3-2 TGTGCCAGCAGCCCCAAGGGCGGGACTGCCCAAGAGACCCAGTACTTC CASSPKGGTAQETQYF
TRBJ1-1 . . 13 TRBV5-4 TGTGCCAGCAGCGCCCAGATGAACACTGAAGCTTTCTTT CASSAQMNTEAFF
TRBJ2-5 . TRBD2 16 TRBV6-1 TGTGCCAGCAGTGAACCGCTCTACGGGAGGGAAGGGACCCAGTACTTC CASSEPLYGREGTQYF
TRBJ2-1 . TRBD1 15 TRBV28 TGTGCCAGCACCCCCCCCGACAGGGGAGGTAATGAGCAGTTCTTC CASTPPDRGGNEQFF
TRBJ2-1 . TRBD2 17 TRBV5-4 TGTGCCAGCAGCCGACCTTCCACCGGGGGGGCGGAGTATGAGCAGTTCTTC CASSRPSTGGAEYEQFF
TRBJ1-2 . . 14 TRBV5-1 TGCGCCAGCAGCCCGGGAGGTACTTACTATGGCTACACCTTC CASSPGGTYYGYTF
TRBJ1-5 . . 13 TRBV13 TGTGCCAGCAGCCCCCCGGGGGGTCAGCCCCAGCATTTT CASSPPGGQPQHF
TRBJ2-7 . . 16 TRBV4-3 TGCGCCAGCAGCCAAGATTTTCGCGGGGCCACCTACGAGCAGTACTTC CASSQDFRGATYEQYF
TRBJ1-1 few . 13 TRBV7-3 TGTGCCAGCAGCTCCTATATTGACACTGAAGCTTTCTTT CASSSYIDTEAFF
TRBJ2-7 . TRBD1 12 TRBV2 TGTGCCAGCAGGGGGACAGTCTACGAGCAGTACTTC CASRGTVYEQYF
TRBJ2-2 . . 15 TRBV2 TGTGCCAGCAGCCCACTGGGGGGGAACACCGGGGAGCTGTTTTTT CASSPLGGNTGELFF
TRBJ2-3 . TRBD2 17 TRBV9 TGTGCCAGCAGCCCGGGACTAGCGGGGGGAAGAACAGATACGCAGTATTTT CASSPGLAGGRTDTQYF
TRBJ2-7 . TRBD1 15 TRBV7-2 TGTGCCAGTACAGGTTGGGGACAGGGGCCCTCGGGGCAGTACTTC CASTGWGQGPSGQYF
TRBJ2-1 few TRBD2 18 TRBV7-9 TGTGCCAGCATGGAGGGACTAGCGGGGGGGCTGTACTACAATGAGCAGTTCTTC CASMEGLAGGLYYNEQFF
TRBJ2-3 . TRBD2 12 TRBV10-3 TGTGCCGCCCGGGGGGGGGAGGATACGCAGTATTTT CAARGGEDTQYF
TRBJ1-1 . . 12 TRBV29-1 TGCAGCGGCGGCAGGGGGAACACTGAAGCTTTCTTT CSGGRGNTEAFF
TRBJ1-5 . . 13 TRBV3-1/TRBV3-2 TGTGCCAGCAGCCAAGATATTAATCAGCCCCAGCATTTT CASSQDINQPQHF
TRBJ1-2 . . 13 TRBV6-5 TGTGCCAGCAGTCGTGACAATTTTTATGGCTACACCTTC CASSRDNFYGYTF
TRBJ2-1 once TRBD2 14 TRBV11-3 TGTGCCAGCAGCTCCGGACTAGCCCACAATGAGCAGTTCTTC CASSSGLAHNEQFF
TRBJ2-1 once . 16 TRBV19 TGTGCCAGTAGTATAGGCGGAGCCCCCTCCTACAATGAGCAGTTCTTC CASSIGGAPSYNEQFF
TRBJ2-7 . . 12 TRBV29-1 TGCAGCGTGGCGGCAGATTTCTACGAGCAGTACTTC CSVAADFYEQYF
TRBJ2-3 . TRBD2 15 TRBV11-2 TGTGCCAGCAGCGCTAGCGGGGGGGCTGGGGATACGCAGTATTTT CASSASGGAGDTQYF
TRBJ2-1 few TRBD1 16 TRBV28 TGTGCCAGCAGTTTCGCCGGGACAGGGGGCTACAATGAGCAGTTCTTC CASSFAGTGGYNEQFF
TRBJ2-2 once . 13 TRBV9 TGTGCCAGCAGCGTAGGATGGAGCGGGGAGCTGTTTTTT CASSVGWSGELFF
TRBJ1-1 . . 13 TRBV20-1 TGCAGTGCTAGTGACGGAGGTAACACTGAAGCTTTCTTT CSASDGGNTEAFF
TRBJ1-5 . TRBD1 14 TRBV27 TGTGCCAGCAGGATGGACAGGGGCGGTCAGCCCCAGCATTTT CASRMDRGGQPQHF
TRBJ2-7 . . 15 TRBV7-8 TGTGCCAGCAGCTTAGCGCCGGGGGTTCCCTACGAGCAGTACTTC CASSLAPGVPYEQYF